Reported below is one TCR beta chain. The data were produced by immunoSEQ multiplex PCR, yet TCRdb's version contains in-frame clones alone and is incomplete. The table records 650,000 to 700,000 clones, less than 95% of them present only once. The CDR3 consists of 16 residues. Looked up from germline, CDR1 is MNHEY and CDR2 is SVGAGI. V gave up 2 bases and J gave up 7 bases; unmatched junction bases: 6. The data originate from a study of shared clonotypes between healthy human individuals. The specimen was memory CD8+ T cells from PBMCs. This sample's subset: CD45RO+ cells pooled with CCR7-negative TemRA cells. This TCR was recovered from a man between 18 and 29 years old in good health. Some clones in this sample may be carry-over from other donors' samples. This chain links TRBV6-5 with TRBJ2-1, with 12 bases fitting TRBD2. The CDR3 protein is CASSYTTSGSRNEQFF. CDR3 DNA sequence: TGTGCCAGCAGTTACACGACTAGCGGGAGTCGGAATGAGCAGTTCTTC.